A single sample gave rise to the 9 T cell receptor beta chains below, sequenced in a study of T-cell memory formation after mild COVID-19. MiXCR, run by TCRdb on the 5' RACE reads, gives a single entry per CDR3 protein. The repertoire holds some 120,000 distinct CDR3 sequences, with about 6% as singletons. Material for sequencing was PBMCs or a T cell subset sorted from them (not recorded which). Source of these receptors: an adult woman who had mild COVID-19 (a few samples of this study predate the infection). Cell type and time point are not known.

In this sample, this clonotype turned up many times. The chain employs TRBV15 and TRBJ2-3; 11 positions agree with TRBD2. The CDR3 spans 19 residues. Trimming at V came to 0 bases and at J to 0 bases, leaving 8 bases not matched to a gene. Germline CDR1 reads LNHNV; CDR2 reads YYDKDF (reference sequence). The DNA of the CDR3 is TGTGCCACCAGCAGAGATATACTAGCGGGGGCCTCTAGCACAGATACGCAGTATTTT. This codes for CATSRDILAGASSTDTQYF.

In this sample, this clonotype turned up many times. The chain recombines TRBV29-1 with TRBJ2-2; D call uncertain. This CDR3 comprises 10 residues. CDR1 and CDR2 from the germline V gene are SQVTM and ANQGSEA. V was trimmed by 6 bases and J by 5 bases, leaving 4 bases between them. The DNA for the CDR3 is TGCAGCGTGGGGACCGGGGAGCTGTTTTTT. This encodes CSVGTGELFF.

In its sample, this clonotype was seen many times. The chain employs TRBV7-9 and TRBJ1-2; tentatively, D is TRBD1 (5 bases). Germline CDR1 is SEHNR and CDR2 is FQNEAQ (reference sequence). The V end was cut by 3 bases, the J end by 1 base, with 9 bases between. The CDR3 covers 14 residues. CDR3 nucleotide sequence: TGTGCCAGCAGCTTTTCCGGACATAACTATGGCTACACCTTC. It is translated as CASSFSGHNYGYTF.

Many counts were recorded for this clonotype. This chain connects TRBV24-1 to TRBJ2-1; TRBD2 aligns across 9 bases. Looked up from germline, CDR1 is KGHDR and CDR2 is SFDVKD. Germline trimming cut 2 bases from V and 5 bases from J; bases unmatched to any gene: 6. The CDR3 spans 16 residues. The DNA for the CDR3 is TGTGCCACCAGTGATTGGACTAGCGCATTTCACAATGAGCAGTTCTTC. The encoded protein is CATSDWTSAFHNEQFF.

Only a few counts were recorded for this clonotype. This chain links TRBV5-1 with TRBJ2-2; D may match TRBD1 or TRBD2 (5 bases each). The CDR3 totals 18 residues. Germline V CDR1 and CDR2: SGHRS, YFSETQ. V lost 0 bases, J lost 3 bases, and 18 bases lay in between. For the CDR3, the DNA is TGCGCCAGCAGCTTGGAATCGGGAATCAGGGCGGACACCGGGGAGCTGTTTTTT. Protein product: CASSLESGIRADTGELFF.

Only a few counts were recorded for this clonotype. V gene TRBV30 combines with J gene TRBJ1-5; D not certain. V was shortened by 2 bases and J by 4 bases, with 9 bases between the two germline ends. The CDR3 length is 13 residues. Germline CDR1 reads GTSNPN; CDR2 reads SVGIG (reference sequence). CDR3 bases: TGTGCCTGGAGTAGGTTTGAGAATCAGCCCCAGCATTTT. Its protein is CAWSRFENQPQHF.

This clonotype was counted only a few times. The rearrangement joins TRBV25-1 to TRBJ2-7; TRBD1 agrees at 10 bases. V shed 7 bases, J shed 3 bases, and the junction held 12 bases outside the gene matches. Germline CDR1 is MGHDK and CDR2 is SYGVNS. This CDR3 has 16 amino acids. The CDR3 coding sequence is TGTGCCAGCAACCCCGGGACAGGGGTATACCTCTACGAGCAGTACTTC. It specifies CASNPGTGVYLYEQYF.

In this sample, this clonotype turned up many times. The chain recombines TRBV4-3 with TRBJ2-1; 8 bases are a match to TRBD2. Germline loops: CDR1 LGHNA, CDR2 YSLEER. This CDR3 has 15 residues. J gave up 8 bases and V 3 bases, and 9 bases lay outside the gene matches. Here the CDR3 DNA reads TGCGCCAGCAGCCACCCGGGACTAGGGCGCGATGAGCAGTTCTTC. This codes for CASSHPGLGRDEQFF.

The table lists this clonotype with many counts. CDR3: CASSLTGQGLAHTDTQYF. The CDR3 coding sequence is TGTGCCAGCAGCTTAACGGGACAGGGACTCGCCCACACAGATACGCAGTATTTT. The chain employs TRBV7-3 and TRBJ2-3; 9 bases map to TRBD1. Unmatched junction bases numbered 9, after V lost 0 bases and J lost 2 bases. Per the germline V gene, CDR1 is SGHTA and CDR2 is FQGTGA. The CDR3 loop spans 18 amino acids.